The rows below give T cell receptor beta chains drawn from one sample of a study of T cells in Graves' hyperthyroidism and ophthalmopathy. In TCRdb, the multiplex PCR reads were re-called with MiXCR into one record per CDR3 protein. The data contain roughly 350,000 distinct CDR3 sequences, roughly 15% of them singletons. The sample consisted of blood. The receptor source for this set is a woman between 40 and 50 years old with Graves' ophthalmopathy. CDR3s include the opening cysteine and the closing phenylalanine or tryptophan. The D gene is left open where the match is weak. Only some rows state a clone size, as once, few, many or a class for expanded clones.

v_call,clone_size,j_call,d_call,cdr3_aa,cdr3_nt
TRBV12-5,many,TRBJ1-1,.,CASATQAGSEAFF,TGTGCTAGTGCCACCCAGGCAGGATCTGAAGCTTTCTTT
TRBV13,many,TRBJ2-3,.,CASSARVGADTQYF,TGTGCCAGCAGCGCCAGGGTAGGCGCAGATACGCAGTATTTT
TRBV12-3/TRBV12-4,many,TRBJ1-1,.,CASSFQGMNTEAFF,TGTGCCAGCAGTTTTCAGGGGATGAACACTGAAGCTTTCTTT
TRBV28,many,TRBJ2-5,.,CASSLVSLDSEGQETQYF,TGTGCCAGCAGTTTAGTTAGCCTGGACAGTGAGGGCCAAGAGACCCAGTACTTC
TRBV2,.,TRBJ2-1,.,CASSVGADNEQFF,TGTGCCAGCAGTGTGGGAGCGGACAATGAGCAGTTCTTC
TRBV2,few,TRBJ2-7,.,CASSATEQYF,TGTGCCAGCAGTGCCACCGAGCAGTACTTC
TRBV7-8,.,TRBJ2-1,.,CASSLPNRGASEQFF,TGTGCCAGCAGCTTACCTAATCGTGGGGCTAGTGAGCAGTTCTTC
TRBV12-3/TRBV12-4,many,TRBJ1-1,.,CASSRRSRKGNTEAFF,TGTGCCAGCAGTAGACGCAGCAGGAAAGGGAACACTGAAGCTTTCTTT
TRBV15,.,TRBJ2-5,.,CATSPGARGRTQYF,TGTGCCACCAGCCCGGGGGCCCGGGGGCGAACCCAGTACTTC
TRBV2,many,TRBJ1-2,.,CASSGGGAVRYGYTF,TGTGCCAGCAGTGGAGGGGGGGCCGTACGGTATGGCTACACCTTC
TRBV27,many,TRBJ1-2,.,CASSLSQVGNYGYTF,TGTGCCAGCAGTTTATCCCAGGTGGGAAACTATGGCTACACCTTC
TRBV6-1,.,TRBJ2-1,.,CASRPGSLSYNEQFF,TGTGCCAGCCGCCCCGGTAGCCTATCCTACAATGAGCAGTTCTTC
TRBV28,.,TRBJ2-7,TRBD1,CASREDRGLTYEQYF,TGTGCCAGCAGGGAGGACAGGGGGCTTACCTACGAGCAGTACTTC
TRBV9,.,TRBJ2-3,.,CASSVKRTDTQYF,TGTGCCAGCAGCGTAAAACGCACAGATACGCAGTATTTT
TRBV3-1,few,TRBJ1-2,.,CASSQAGVGYTF,TGTGCCAGCAGCCAAGCAGGGGTCGGCTACACCTTC
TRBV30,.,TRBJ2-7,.,CAWSLGEKGTVQYF,TGTGCCTGGAGTTTAGGGGAGAAAGGAACCGTGCAGTACTTC
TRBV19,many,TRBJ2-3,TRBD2,CASTLAGYSTDTQYF,TGTGCCAGTACGCTAGCGGGATATAGCACAGATACGCAGTATTTT
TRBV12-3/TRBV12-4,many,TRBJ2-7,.,CASSPTGTPYEQYF,TGTGCCAGCAGTCCAACCGGGACTCCCTACGAGCAGTACTTC
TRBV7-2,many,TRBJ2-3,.,CASSLEYADTQYF,TGTGCCAGCAGCTTAGAGTATGCAGATACGCAGTATTTT
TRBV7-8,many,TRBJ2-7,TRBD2,CASSSLTSGASIPYEQYF,TGTGCCAGCAGCTCGCTGACTAGCGGGGCTTCTATTCCGTACGAGCAGTACTTC
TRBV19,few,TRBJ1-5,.,CASSIGGQPQHF,TGTGCCAGTAGTATAGGGGGCCAGCCCCAGCATTTT
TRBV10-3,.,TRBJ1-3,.,CATRGSGYSGNTIYF,TGTGCCACCAGGGGCTCGGGATACTCTGGAAACACCATATATTTT
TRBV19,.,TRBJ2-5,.,CASSRLAGQETQYF,TGTGCCAGTAGCAGGTTAGCTGGTCAAGAGACCCAGTACTTC
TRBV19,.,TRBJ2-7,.,CATKKEAGSYEQYF,TGTGCCACCAAGAAAGAGGCCGGCTCGTACGAGCAGTACTTC
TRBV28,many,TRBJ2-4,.,CAAHQAGGAKNIQYF,TGTGCCGCGCATCAGGCAGGGGGGGCCAAAAACATTCAGTACTTC
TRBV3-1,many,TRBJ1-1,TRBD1,CASSTEDRGMSEAFF,TGTGCCAGCAGCACAGAGGACAGGGGGATGTCTGAAGCTTTCTTT
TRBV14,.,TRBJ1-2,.,CASSQYREANYGYTF,TGTGCCAGCAGCCAGTACAGGGAGGCGAACTATGGCTACACCTTC
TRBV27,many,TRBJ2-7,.,CASRRASSGSEQYF,TGTGCCAGCAGACGGGCGTCCTCGGGTAGCGAGCAGTACTTC
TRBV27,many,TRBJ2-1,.,CASSYEGLGDEQFF,TGTGCCAGCAGTTACGAAGGCTTGGGTGATGAGCAGTTCTTC
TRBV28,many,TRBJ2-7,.,CASSNGLEQYF,TGTGCCAGCAGCAACGGACTAGAGCAGTACTTC
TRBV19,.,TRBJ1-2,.,CASSSALDSRYGYTF,TGTGCCAGTAGTTCGGCCCTTGACTCACGCTATGGCTACACCTTC
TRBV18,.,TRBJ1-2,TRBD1,CASSPLQGVGYGYTF,TGTGCCAGCTCACCGCTACAGGGGGTTGGCTATGGCTACACCTTC